Shown below are 24 T cell receptor beta chains from a single sample sequenced in a study of blood T cell repertoires in COVID-19. Measured with immunoSEQ multiplex PCR; TCRdb has only the in-frame clones, and not every one. The sample records about 280,000 clones, less than 90% being singletons. Sequencing was performed on peripheral blood. These receptors were obtained from a human donor in a cohort sampled during active COVID-19.

The chain joins TRBV19 to TRBJ2-1; 8 nucleotides agree with TRBD2. V was pared by 5 bases and J by 6 bases, with 9 bases of the junction left unmatched. The CDR3 has 15 amino acids. Germline lookup yields CDR1 LNHDA and CDR2 SQIVND (reference sequence). The CDR3 sequence: CASSGGGSWGNEQFF. CDR3 in DNA: TGTGCCAGTAGTGGCGGGGGGTCTTGGGGCAATGAGCAGTTCTTC.

This clone was recorded only once. The chain is built from TRBV2 and TRBJ2-2, with 10 bases fitting TRBD2. Germline V lookup: CDR1 SNHLY, CDR2 FYNNEI. This CDR3 comprises 14 residues. The V segment lost 8 bases and the J segment 5 bases; nucleotides outside the gene matches: 5. For the CDR3, the DNA is TGTGCCAGCGCGGGACTAGCGACAACCGGGGAGCTGTTTTTT. Translating it yields CASAGLATTGELFF.

This clone turned up a few times. The J gene is TRBJ2-3, the V gene TRBV19; tentative D call: TRBD2 (6 bases). Germline assignment: CDR1 LNHDA and CDR2 SQIVND (reference sequence). V was shortened by 4 bases and J by 6 bases, with 11 bases between the two germline ends. CDR3 size: 13 residues. This chain's CDR3 is CASSNPSGDTQYF. In nucleotides, the CDR3 is TGTGCCAGTAGTAACCCCAGCGGGGATACGCAGTATTTT.

CDR3 protein: CASGRTGTIGHEQFF. CDR3 bases: TGTGCCAGCGGACGGACAGGGACGATCGGCCATGAGCAGTTCTTC. This rearrangement joins TRBV11-3 to TRBJ2-1, with TRBD1 matching 8 bases. V lost 8 bases, J lost 8 bases, and 14 bases stayed unmatched. The CDR3 runs 15 residues. Germline V gives CDR1 SGHNT, CDR2 YENEEA.

The chain couples TRBV25-1 to TRBJ2-4; no firm D call. The germline CDR1 and CDR2 sequences are MGHDK and SYGVNS. The CDR3 has 16 residues. The V gene lost 2 bases and the J gene lost 0 bases, with 11 bases spanning the gap. As DNA, the CDR3 is TGTGCCAGCAGTGAAGCAGGCGTCCTAGCCAAAAACATTCAGTACTTC. Translated: CASSEAGVLAKNIQYF.

The chain carries TRBV2 and TRBJ2-5, with TRBD2 matching over 10 bases. This CDR3 is built from 14 residues. With 3 bases clipped from V and 7 bases from J, the junction kept 5 bases outside the gene matches. The germline CDR1 and CDR2 sequences are SNHLY and FYNNEI. CDR3 nucleotide sequence: TGTGCCAGCAGTGAGCTAGCGGGAGTTGGGACCCAGTACTTC. Translated, it gives CASSELAGVGTQYF. Together with reference TRBV2 and TRBJ2-5, the CDR3 gives the full variable domain: EPEVTQTPSHQVTQMGQEVILRCVPISNHLYFYWYRQILGQKVEFLVSFYNNEISEKSEIFDDQFSVERPDGSNFTLKIRSTKLEDSAMYFCASSELAGVGTQYFGPGTRLLVL.

The V call is TRBV5-1, the J call TRBJ2-2, with a tentative D call TRBD2 (6 bases). Germline V gives CDR1 SGHRS, CDR2 YFSETQ. The CDR3 sequence is 17 residues long. The V end lost 0 bases, the J end lost 0 bases, and 12 bases lay between the germline ends. CDR3 coding DNA: TGCGCCAGCAGCTTGGCCCTTGGGACTTCGAACACCGGGGAGCTGTTTTTT. Amino acid sequence: CASSLALGTSNTGELFF.

This chain links TRBV5-4 with TRBJ2-7, with TRBD1 matching over 7 bases. CDR1 is SGHNT and CDR2 is YYREEE in the germline V gene (reference sequence). The J segment lost 4 bases and the V segment lost 3 bases, leaving 7 bases of the junction unmatched. The CDR3 sequence is 14 residues long. CDR3 region: CASSSRQGHYEQYF. The CDR3 bases are TGTGCCAGCAGCTCCCGACAGGGCCATTACGAGCAGTACTTC. Filled out from reference TRBV5-4 and TRBJ2-7, the complete variable domain reads ETGVTQSPTHLIKTRGQQVTLRCSSQSGHNTVSWYQQALGQGPQFIFQYYREEENGRGNFPPRFSGLQFPNYSSELNVNALELDDSALYLCASSSRQGHYEQYFGPGTRLTVT.

This clone was counted many times. The chain is built from TRBV5-4 and TRBJ2-1, with 8 bases aligning to TRBD1. The CDR3 has 16 amino acids. The V segment lost 4 bases and the J segment 6 bases; nucleotides outside the gene matches: 12. The V gene's germline CDR1 is SGHNT and CDR2 YYREEE (reference sequence). In DNA, the CDR3 is TGTGCCAGCAGCCGGGGCCCAGGGGGCGTAATCAATGAGCAGTTCTTC. It is translated as CASSRGPGGVINEQFF.

This chain links TRBV5-1 with TRBJ1-1, with D possibly being TRBD1 (6 bases). CDR3 length: 14 residues. V gave up 4 bases and J gave up 1 base, with 11 bases separating them. Germline lookup yields CDR1 SGHRS and CDR2 YFSETQ. CDR3 bases: TGCGCCAGCAGCCTGCAGACAGGGAACACTGAAGCTTTCTTT. Amino acid sequence: CASSLQTGNTEAFF.

This clone has just one count. This sequence joins TRBV7-8 and TRBJ1-3; unclear D gene. Germline V lookup: CDR1 SGHVS, CDR2 FQNEAQ. Trimming took 5 bases from V and 4 from J, leaving 9 bases between them. This CDR3 has 13 amino acids. This CDR3 is CASSPRLGNTIYF. DNA of the CDR3: TGTGCCAGCAGCCCCCGTCTAGGAAACACCATATATTTT. The full variable domain, in which reference TRBV7-8 and TRBJ1-3 provide the parts outside the CDR3, is GAGVSQSPRYKVAKRGQDVALRCDPISGHVSLFWYQQALGQGPEFLTYFQNEAQLDKSGLPSDRFFAERPEGSVSTLKIQRTQQEDSAVYLCASSPRLGNTIYFGEGSWLTVV.

The chain couples TRBV9 to TRBJ2-2; 12 bases fit TRBD2. Per the germline V gene, CDR1 is SGDLS and CDR2 is YYNGEE. Trimming took 4 bases from V and 5 from J; bases not matched to a gene: 6. This CDR3 contains 16 residues. CDR3 in amino acids: CASSPRLAGATGELFF. The CDR3 DNA follows: TGTGCCAGCAGCCCAAGACTAGCGGGAGCTACCGGGGAGCTGTTTTTT.

The chain carries TRBV11-2 and TRBJ2-1, with 8 bases identical to TRBD2. V trimming: 8 bases; J trimming: 9 bases; junction bases outside the gene matches: 9. Germline V gives CDR1 SGHAT, CDR2 FQNNGV. The CDR3 loop spans 13 amino acids. The CDR3 sequence: CASSQRGMGEQFF. CDR3 DNA sequence: TGTGCCAGCTCCCAGCGGGGGATGGGTGAGCAGTTCTTC.

J is TRBJ1-2 and V is TRBV5-5; D is unclear. The CDR3 sequence is 15 residues long. The ends were cut back, 0 bases at V and 3 bases at J, with 12 bases in the middle. CDR1 is SGHKS and CDR2 is YYEKEE in the germline V gene (reference sequence). The CDR3 sequence: CASSLDPGVDYGYTF. The CDR3 nucleotides read TGTGCCAGCAGCTTGGACCCCGGGGTTGACTATGGCTACACCTTC.

With regard to this clone: This specimen includes other DNA sequences encoding the same CDR3. The chain recombines TRBV7-9 with TRBJ2-3; D is ambiguous. The CDR3 is made up of 13 amino acids. V lost 5 bases and J lost 1, with 7 bases in between. Germline CDR1 SEHNR, CDR2 FQNEAQ (reference sequence). CDR3 DNA: TGTGCCAGCAGCCAAAGCGGCACAGATACGCAGTATTTT. The encoded protein is CASSQSGTDTQYF.

The chain recombines TRBV5-1 with TRBJ2-1, with 7 bases lining up with TRBD2. J gave up 4 bases and V 5 bases, and 9 bases lay outside the gene matches. The CDR3 totals 15 residues. CDR1 and CDR2 from the germline V gene are SGHRS and YFSETQ. DNA for the CDR3: TGCGCCAGCAGTACCGGGACTAACGCTTACAATGAGCAGTTCTTC. It encodes CASSTGTNAYNEQFF.

The V gene is TRBV7-9, the J gene TRBJ2-2; the match to TRBD2 covers 10 bases. This CDR3 is 14 amino acids long. CDR1 and CDR2 (germline): SEHNR, FQNEAQ (reference sequence). Trimming at V came to 5 bases and at J to 5 bases, leaving 2 bases not matched to a gene. The DNA of the CDR3 is TGTGCCAGCAGCGCGACTAGCGGGACCGGGGAGCTGTTTTTT. It is translated as CASSATSGTGELFF.

This clone was found many times. The chain uses TRBV7-9 and TRBJ1-2, with unresolved D. V dropped 7 bases and J dropped 8 bases, with 17 bases sitting between them. This CDR3 has 13 amino acids. Looked up from germline, CDR1 is SEHNR and CDR2 is FQNEAQ (reference sequence). The CDR3 reads CASTGWAAVGYTF. CDR3 DNA: TGTGCCAGCACCGGGTGGGCAGCGGTCGGCTACACCTTC.

The genes are TRBV15 and TRBJ1-1; 7 nucleotides line up with TRBD1. The CDR3 spans 13 residues. J was trimmed by 8 bases and V by 0 bases; bases with no gene match: 3. The germline V gene has CDR1 LNHNV and CDR2 YYDKDF (reference sequence). In DNA form, the CDR3 reads TGTGCCACCAGCAGAGAATGGACAGGCGAAGCTTTCTTT. It yields the protein CATSREWTGEAFF.

The chain employs TRBV6-5 and TRBJ2-1, with 13 bases lining up with TRBD2. Germline V gives CDR1 MNHEY, CDR2 SVGAGI. The CDR3 totals 14 residues. The trim removed 5 bases at V and 14 bases at J, leaving 9 bases unmatched. CDR3: CASSTPGLAGLKFF. The CDR3 DNA is TGTGCCAGCAGTACCCCGGGACTAGCGGGATTGAAGTTCTTC.

The chain uses TRBV6-5 and TRBJ1-1; 11 bases fit TRBD1. Germline V gives CDR1 MNHEY, CDR2 SVGAGI. The CDR3 has 15 residues. The V and J ends lost 7 bases and 1 base, in that order; junction bases with no gene match: 5. CDR3 loop: CASNRDRGANTEAFF. Written as DNA, the CDR3 is TGTGCCAGCAATAGGGACAGGGGGGCGAACACTGAAGCTTTCTTT.

The J gene is TRBJ2-7, the V gene TRBV19; 9 nucleotides match TRBD1. The junction had 5 bases not matched to a gene; V was cut back by 5 bases and J by 3 bases. The CDR3 sequence is 14 residues long. Germline loops: CDR1 LNHDA, CDR2 SQIVND (reference sequence). In DNA form, the CDR3 reads TGTGCCAGTAGTCCCAGACAGGGGGACTACGAGCAGTACTTC. This sequence encodes CASSPRQGDYEQYF.

This clone was found once. This rearrangement joins TRBV5-6 to TRBJ1-2; perhaps TRBD1 as D (5 bases). The V gene lost 0 bases and the J gene lost 1 base, with 16 bases spanning the gap. This CDR3 contains 17 residues. Germline V CDR1 and CDR2: SGHDT, YYEEEE. The CDR3 DNA reads TGTGCCAGCAGCTTGGGTAGCAGGGTGAGGTTTAACTATGGCTACACCTTC. Encoded protein: CASSLGSRVRFNYGYTF.

V gene TRBV2 combines with J gene TRBJ2-3; D is perhaps TRBD2 (5 bases). V lost 8 bases, J lost 10 bases, and 19 bases lay in between. This CDR3 is built from 13 residues. Germline lookup yields CDR1 SNHLY and CDR2 FYNNEI. CDR3 sequence reads: CASHRAEDPPQYF. The DNA for the CDR3 is TGTGCCAGCCACCGGGCGGAGGACCCGCCGCAGTATTTT. Filled out from reference TRBV2 and TRBJ2-3, the complete variable domain reads EPEVTQTPSHQVTQMGQEVILRCVPISNHLYFYWYRQILGQKVEFLVSFYNNEISEKSEIFDDQFSVERPDGSNFTLKIRSTKLEDSAMYFCASHRAEDPPQYFGPGTRLTVL.